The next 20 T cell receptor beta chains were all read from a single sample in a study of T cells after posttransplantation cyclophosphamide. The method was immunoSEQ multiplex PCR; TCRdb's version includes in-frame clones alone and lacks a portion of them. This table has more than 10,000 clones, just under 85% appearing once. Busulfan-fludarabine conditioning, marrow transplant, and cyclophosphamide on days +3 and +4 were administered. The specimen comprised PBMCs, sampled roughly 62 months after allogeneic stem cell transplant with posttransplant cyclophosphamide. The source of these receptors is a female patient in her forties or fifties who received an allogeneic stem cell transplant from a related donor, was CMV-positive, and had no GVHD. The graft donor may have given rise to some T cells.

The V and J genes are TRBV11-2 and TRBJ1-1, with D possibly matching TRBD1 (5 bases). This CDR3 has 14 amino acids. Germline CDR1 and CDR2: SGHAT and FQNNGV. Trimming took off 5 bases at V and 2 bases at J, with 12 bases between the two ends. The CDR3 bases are TGTGCCAGCAGCCCCCTGGGGGGAAACACTGAAGCTTTCTTT. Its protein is CASSPLGGNTEAFF.

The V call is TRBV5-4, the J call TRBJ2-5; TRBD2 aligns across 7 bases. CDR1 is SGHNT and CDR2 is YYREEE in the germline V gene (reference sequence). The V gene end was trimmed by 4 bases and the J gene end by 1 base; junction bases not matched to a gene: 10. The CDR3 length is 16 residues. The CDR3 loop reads CASSPLGGRVQETQYF. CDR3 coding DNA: TGTGCCAGCAGCCCTCTGGGGGGGAGGGTCCAAGAGACCCAGTACTTC.

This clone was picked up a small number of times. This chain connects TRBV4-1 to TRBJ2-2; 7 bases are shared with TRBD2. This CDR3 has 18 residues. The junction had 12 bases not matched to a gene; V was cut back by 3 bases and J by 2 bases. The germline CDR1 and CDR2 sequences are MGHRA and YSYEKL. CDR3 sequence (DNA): TGCGCCAGCAGCCACCCCCGGGGGTGGGGGGGAAACACCGGGGAGCTGTTTTTT. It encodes CASSHPRGWGGNTGELFF.

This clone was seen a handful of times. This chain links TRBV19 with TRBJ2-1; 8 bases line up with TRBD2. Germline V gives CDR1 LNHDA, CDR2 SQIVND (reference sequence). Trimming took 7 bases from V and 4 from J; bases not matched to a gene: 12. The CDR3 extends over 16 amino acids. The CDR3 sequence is CASIPIGGDPYNEQFF. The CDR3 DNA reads TGTGCCAGTATCCCGATCGGGGGGGATCCTTACAATGAGCAGTTCTTC.

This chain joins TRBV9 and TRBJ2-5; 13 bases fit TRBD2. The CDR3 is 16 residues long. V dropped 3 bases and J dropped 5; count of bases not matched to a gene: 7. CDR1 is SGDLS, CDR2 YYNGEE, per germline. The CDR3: CASSAGTSGNGETQYF. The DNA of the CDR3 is TGTGCCAGCAGCGCCGGGACTAGCGGGAATGGGGAGACCCAGTACTTC.

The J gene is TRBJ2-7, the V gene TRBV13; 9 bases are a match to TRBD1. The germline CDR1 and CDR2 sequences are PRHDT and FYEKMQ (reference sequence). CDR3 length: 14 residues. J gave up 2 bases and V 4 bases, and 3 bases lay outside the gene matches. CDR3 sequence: CASSSGQGPYEQYF. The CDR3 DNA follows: TGTGCCAGCAGCTCGGGACAGGGCCCCTACGAGCAGTACTTC.

CDR3 DNA sequence: TGTGCCAGCAGCTTAGGTAGAGGGGGAAGTGGATACAATGAGCAGTTCTTC. This sequence encodes CASSLGRGGSGYNEQFF. The rearrangement uses TRBV7-6 and TRBJ2-1; tentative D call: TRBD1 (6 bases). The germline CDR1 and CDR2 sequences are SGHVS and FNYEAQ. The CDR3 spans 17 residues. V lost 1 base to trimming and J lost 4 bases, with 17 bases between them.

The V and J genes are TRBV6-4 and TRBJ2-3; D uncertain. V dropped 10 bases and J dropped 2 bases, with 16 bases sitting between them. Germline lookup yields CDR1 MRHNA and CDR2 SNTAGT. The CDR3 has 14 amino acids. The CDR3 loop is CATSRAALTDTQYF. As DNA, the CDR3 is TGTGCCACCTCACGTGCGGCCCTCACAGATACGCAGTATTTT.

CDR3 sequence reads: CASSEASTVGYEQYF. The CDR3 DNA reads as TGTGCCAGCAGTGAAGCTTCCACAGTCGGCTACGAGCAGTACTTC. The rearrangement uses TRBV2 and TRBJ2-7, with D unclear. The germline V and J ends were trimmed by 0 bases and 3 bases, with 12 bases remaining between them. Germline V gene sequence: CDR1 SNHLY, CDR2 FYNNEI. This CDR3 spans 15 amino acids.

The CDR3 protein is CASSPLGASGTQYF. The CDR3 nucleotides are TGCGCCAGCAGCCCCTTGGGGGCCTCGGGGACCCAGTACTTC. The chain employs TRBV4-1 and TRBJ2-5, with D possibly TRBD1 on 6 matching bases. In germline, CDR1 is MGHRA, CDR2 YSYEKL. Deletions cut 4 bases from V and 7 bases from J, with 16 bases between. CDR3 length: 14 amino acids.

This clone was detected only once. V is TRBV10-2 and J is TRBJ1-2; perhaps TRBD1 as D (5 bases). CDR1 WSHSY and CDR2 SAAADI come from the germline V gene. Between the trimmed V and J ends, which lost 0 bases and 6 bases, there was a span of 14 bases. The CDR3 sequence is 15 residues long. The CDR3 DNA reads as TGCGCCAGCAGTGAGTCATCAGGGCCCCTGGATGGCTACACCTTC. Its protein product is CASSESSGPLDGYTF.

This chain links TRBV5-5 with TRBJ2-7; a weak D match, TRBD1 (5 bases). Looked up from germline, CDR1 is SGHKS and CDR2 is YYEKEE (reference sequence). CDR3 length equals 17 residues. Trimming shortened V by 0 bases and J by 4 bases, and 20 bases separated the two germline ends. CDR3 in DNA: TGTGCCAGCAGCTTGGGACAGCCGGGCGGAATACCTTACGAGCAGTACTTC. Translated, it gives CASSLGQPGGIPYEQYF.

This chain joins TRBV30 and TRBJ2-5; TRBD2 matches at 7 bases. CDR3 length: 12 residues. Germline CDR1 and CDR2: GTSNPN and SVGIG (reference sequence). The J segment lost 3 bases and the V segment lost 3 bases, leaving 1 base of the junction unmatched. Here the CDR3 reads CAWRGGKETQYF. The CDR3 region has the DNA TGTGCCTGGAGGGGAGGGAAAGAGACCCAGTACTTC.

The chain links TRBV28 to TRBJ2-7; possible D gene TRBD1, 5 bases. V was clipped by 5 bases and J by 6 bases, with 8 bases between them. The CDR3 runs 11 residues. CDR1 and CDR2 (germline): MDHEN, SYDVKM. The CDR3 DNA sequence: TGTGCCAGCAGTCCTAGGGGCGAGCAGTACTTC. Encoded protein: CASSPRGEQYF.

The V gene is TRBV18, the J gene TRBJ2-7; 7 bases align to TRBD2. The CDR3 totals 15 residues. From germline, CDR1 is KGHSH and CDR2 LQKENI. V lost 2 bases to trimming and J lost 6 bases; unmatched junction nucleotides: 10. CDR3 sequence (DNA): TGTGCCAGCTCACCAGGGGGGGGTCTGAACGGCGAGCAGTACTTC. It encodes CASSPGGGLNGEQYF.

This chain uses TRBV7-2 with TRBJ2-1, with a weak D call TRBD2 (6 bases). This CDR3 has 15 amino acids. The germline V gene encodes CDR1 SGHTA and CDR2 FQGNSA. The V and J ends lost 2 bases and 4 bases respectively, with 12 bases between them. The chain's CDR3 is CASSLISGTYNEQFF. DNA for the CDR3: TGTGCCAGCAGCTTAATTAGCGGAACTTACAATGAGCAGTTCTTC.

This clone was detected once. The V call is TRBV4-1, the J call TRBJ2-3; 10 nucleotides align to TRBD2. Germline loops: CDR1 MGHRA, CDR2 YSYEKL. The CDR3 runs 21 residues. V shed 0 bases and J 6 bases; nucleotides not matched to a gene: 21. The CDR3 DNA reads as TGCGCCAGCAGCCAAGACCCCCACCCCACTCCGAGCGGGAGGGCGGGGGATACGCAGTATTTT. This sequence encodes CASSQDPHPTPSGRAGDTQYF.

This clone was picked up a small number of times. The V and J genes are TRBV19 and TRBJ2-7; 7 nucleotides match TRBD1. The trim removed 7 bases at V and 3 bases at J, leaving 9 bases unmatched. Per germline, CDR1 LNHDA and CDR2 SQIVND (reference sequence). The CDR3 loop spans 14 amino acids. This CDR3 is CASTSRAGGYEQYF. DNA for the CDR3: TGTGCCAGTACCTCCAGGGCAGGGGGCTACGAGCAGTACTTC. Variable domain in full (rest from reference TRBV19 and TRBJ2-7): DGGITQSPKYLFRKEGQNVTLSCEQNLNHDAMYWYRQDPGQGLRLIYYSQIVNDFQKGDIAEGYSVSREKKESFPLTVTSAQKNPTAFYLCASTSRAGGYEQYFGPGTRLTVT.

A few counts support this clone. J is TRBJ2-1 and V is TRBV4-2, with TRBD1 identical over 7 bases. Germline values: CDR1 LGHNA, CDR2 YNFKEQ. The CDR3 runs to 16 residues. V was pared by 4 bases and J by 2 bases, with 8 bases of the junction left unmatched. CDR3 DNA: TGTGCCAGCAGCCTCGCTGAGGGACAGACCTACAATGAGCAGTTCTTC. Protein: CASSLAEGQTYNEQFF.

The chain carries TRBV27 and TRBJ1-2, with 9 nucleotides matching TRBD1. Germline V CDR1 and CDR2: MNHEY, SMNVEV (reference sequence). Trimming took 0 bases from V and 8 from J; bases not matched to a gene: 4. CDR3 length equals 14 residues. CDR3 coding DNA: TGTGCCAGCAGTTTATCCTGGACAGGGGCAGGCTACACCTTC. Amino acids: CASSLSWTGAGYTF.